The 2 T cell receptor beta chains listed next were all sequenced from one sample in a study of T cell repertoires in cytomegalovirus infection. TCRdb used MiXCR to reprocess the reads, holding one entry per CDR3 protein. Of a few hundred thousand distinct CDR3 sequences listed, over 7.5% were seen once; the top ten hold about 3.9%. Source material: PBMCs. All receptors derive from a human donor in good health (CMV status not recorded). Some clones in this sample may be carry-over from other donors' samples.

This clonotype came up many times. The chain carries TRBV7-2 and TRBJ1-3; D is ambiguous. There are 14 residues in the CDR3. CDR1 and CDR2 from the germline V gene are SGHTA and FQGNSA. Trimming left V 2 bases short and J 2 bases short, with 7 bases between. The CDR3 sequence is CASSLTHTGNTIYF. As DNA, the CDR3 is TGTGCCAGCAGCTTAACACACACTGGAAACACCATATATTTT. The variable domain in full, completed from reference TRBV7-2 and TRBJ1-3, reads GAGVSQSPSNKVTEKGKDVELRCDPISGHTALYWYRQSLGQGLEFLIYFQGNSAPDKSGLPSDRFSAERTGGSVSTLTIQRTQQEDSAVYLCASSLTHTGNTIYFGEGSWLTVV.

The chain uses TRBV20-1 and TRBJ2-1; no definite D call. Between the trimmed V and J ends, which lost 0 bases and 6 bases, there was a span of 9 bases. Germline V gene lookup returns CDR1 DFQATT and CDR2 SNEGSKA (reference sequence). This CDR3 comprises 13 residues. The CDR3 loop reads CSARDPPSNEQFF. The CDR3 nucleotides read TGCAGTGCTAGAGACCCCCCCAGCAATGAGCAGTTCTTC.